This T cell receptor (beta chain) stems from a study of CD8 T cells in ankylosing spondylitis (dated by TCRdb to the late 2010s). For context, the study as a whole: The study profiled T cell receptor beta repertoires in healthy donors and ankylosing spondylitis patients to find disease-linked TCR variants. The full study cohort comprised around 23 ankylosing spondylitis patients and approximately 100 healthy donors. Peripheral blood was sampled, and synovial fluid was also collected from ankylosing spondylitis patients.

For sequencing, an Illumina HiSeq 2500 was employed. TCR beta libraries were prepared by quantitative 5'-RACE with molecular barcodes. On the study's bioinformatics: A new computational method, built on a probabilistic model of VDJ rearrangement, was used to identify disease-linked TCR variants. The public reads were run again by TCRdb, first through fastp at Q25 and then through MiXCR, and only productive beta chains were kept. Rows matching on CDR3 protein sequence are summarized as one entry with the most common DNA and genes. None of the V and J calls come from the authors' own analysis; TCRdb made them. The sample table contains 100,000 or so distinct CDR3 sequences; only one count was recorded for about 9% of them. In total, the top ten clones hold about a third of the sample. CDR1 LNHDA and CDR2 SQIVND were looked up in the germline V gene (reference sequence). The CDR3 runs 13 residues from the cysteine to the phenylalanine. Just CDR3 DNA is preserved here, 39 bases in frame from base 1. Compared with germline, V lacks 5 bases and J lacks 3 bases; bases without a gene match: 4.

Beyond this particular receptor, the publication reports: Blood from ankylosing spondylitis patients appeared to be characterized by a TCR beta motif composed of about eight highly homologous amino acid variants. The disease-linked clones were reported to be significantly enriched in matched synovial fluid samples from ankylosing spondylitis patients. Some TCR beta motif variants had previously been reported in synovial fluid and blood of reactive arthritis patients, which suggested common disease-initiation mechanisms. The disease-linked clones had a CD8+ phenotype and were found at relatively low frequencies in peripheral blood.

This clonotype occurred many times. It lacks a known antigen. Per-base quality was not reported, and no clone a single base away is much larger than it. This chain is built from TRBV19 and TRBJ2-7, and TRBD1 matches 7 of the central bases. The sample taken for sequencing was blood, either unsorted or a sorted T cell fraction (not recorded which). This receptor was obtained from a male donor with ankylosing spondylitis. The CDR3 has the sequence CASSLRDSYEQYF. The DNA sequence follows: TGTGCCAGTAGTCTCCGGGACAGCTACGAGCAGTACTTC.